This entry features one T cell receptor beta chain sequence. Original data processing: Reference gene primer amplification gave estimated nucleated cell counts. Sequencing used immunoSEQ multiplex PCR; TCRdb keeps in-frame clones, though not all of them. The V and J calls and clone size come from that table; D and trimming were worked out from the DNA. The table includes approximately 100,000 clones, 88% detected once. This entry comes from a study of blood T cell repertoires in COVID-19. Study background: Researchers got acute and convalescent COVID-19 samples from the United States, Italy and Spain.

From germline, CDR1 is SNHLY and CDR2 FYNNEI. V was shortened by 7 bases and J by 11 bases, with 23 bases between the two germline ends. The CDR3 is made up of 14 amino acids. V usage is TRBV2 and J usage is TRBJ1-1; D is undetermined. Sample: peripheral blood. This TCR derives from a woman aged 60-70 years with acute or convalescent COVID-19. The CDR3, as DNA: TGTGCCAGCACCCCTACCGGGGTCCGACGGAATGCTTTCTTT. Residues: CASTPTGVRRNAFF.